This passage covers 13 T cell receptor beta chains from one sample sequenced in a study of OX40 agonist ivuxolimab in advanced cancers. Libraries were constructed by the immunoSEQ multiplex PCR assay. TCRdb obtained this table from immuneACCESS and retained in-frame rearrangements with V and J assigned. These tables miss some clones; where compared with another copy, unresolved V genes account for less than half of the shortfall, and the remainder is unexplained. The sample table shows 60,000 to 75,000 clones, and approximately 80% are seen once. The ten largest account for 0.95% to 1.5% of the sample. The starting material was CD4+ or CD8+ T cells sorted from blood, obtained in a trial of the OX40 agonist ivuxolimab. These receptors came from an adult with an advanced solid tumor such as melanoma, head and neck, liver or kidney cancer.

The chain recombines TRBV10-3 with TRBJ1-4; a weak D match, TRBD1 (5 bases). Trimming left V 11 bases short and J 3 bases short, with 13 bases between. The CDR3 totals 13 residues. In germline, CDR1 is ENHRY, CDR2 SYGVKD. In DNA, the CDR3 is TGTGCCTCCTCGGGGGGTTCTAATGAAAAACTGTTTTTT. Protein product: CASSGGSNEKLFF.

This rearrangement joins TRBV18 to TRBJ1-4; perhaps TRBD1 as D (5 bases). The CDR3 consists of 17 residues. Trimming left V 3 bases short and J 0 bases short, with 14 bases between. Germline V gene sequence: CDR1 KGHSH, CDR2 LQKENI. CDR3: CASSPFVGLTTNEKLFF. CDR3 DNA sequence: TGTGCCAGCTCACCGTTTGTGGGACTCACAACTAATGAAAAACTGTTTTTT.

The chain couples TRBV6-1 to TRBJ2-1; D gene unclear. Per the germline V gene, CDR1 is MNHNS and CDR2 is SASEGT. The V and J ends lost 2 bases and 15 bases respectively, with 17 bases between them. The CDR3 totals 13 residues. The CDR3 loop is CASSETSTLNPFF. DNA for the CDR3: TGTGCCAGCAGTGAAACTTCCACCCTCAATCCGTTCTTC.

V is TRBV4-1 and J is TRBJ2-3; D possibly corresponds to TRBD2 (6 bases). The V end lost 4 bases, the J end lost 1 base, and 12 bases lay between the germline ends. Looked up from germline, CDR1 is MGHRA and CDR2 is YSYEKL. This CDR3 spans 15 amino acids. CDR3 bases: TGCGCCAGCAGCCGAACAGGAGGGGGCACAGATACGCAGTATTTT. Translated, it gives CASSRTGGGTDTQYF.

This rearrangement joins TRBV29-1 to TRBJ1-2, with 8 nucleotides matching TRBD1. V dropped 3 bases and J dropped 2; count of bases not matched to a gene: 2. Germline CDR1 SQVTM, CDR2 ANQGSEA. This CDR3 has 13 amino acids. The chain's CDR3 is CSVDDRGNYGYTF. CDR3 sequence (DNA): TGCAGCGTTGACGACAGGGGAAACTATGGCTACACCTTC.

The rearrangement links TRBV9 to TRBJ1-1, with a tentative D call TRBD1 (5 bases). CDR1 is SGDLS and CDR2 is YYNGEE in the germline V gene. There are 16 residues in the CDR3. V shed 0 bases and J shed 1 base, with 13 bases lying between them. This chain's CDR3 is CASSVDHLRGNTEAFF. CDR3 sequence (DNA): TGTGCCAGCAGCGTAGATCATTTAAGGGGGAACACTGAAGCTTTCTTT.

With regard to this clone: Germline and junction disagree at one end, which may indicate a read error. This chain links TRBV2 with TRBJ1-6; D unclear. Germline values: CDR1 SNHLY, CDR2 FYNNEI. This CDR3 spans 14 amino acids. The CDR3 bases are TGTGCCAGCAGTGTAGGGCGGGAAAATTCACCCCCCCACTTT. This encodes CASSVGRENSPPHF.

The chain carries TRBV7-9 and TRBJ2-2; D call uncertain. The V and J ends lost 5 bases and 1 base respectively, with 8 bases between them. This CDR3 is built from 14 residues. Germline CDR1 and CDR2: SEHNR and FQNEAQ (reference sequence). The CDR3 is CASSLLENTGELFF. The CDR3 DNA follows: TGTGCCAGCAGCCTACTGGAGAACACCGGGGAGCTGTTTTTT.

This rearrangement joins TRBV6-6 to TRBJ1-1; D uncertain. The CDR3 is 15 residues long. The V gene lost 2 bases and the J gene lost 12 bases, with 22 bases spanning the gap. The germline V gene has CDR1 MNHNY and CDR2 SVGAGI (reference sequence). This CDR3 reads CASSYPRIGKERTFF. The CDR3 nucleotides read TGTGCCAGCAGTTACCCTCGAATTGGTAAGGAAAGAACTTTCTTT.

The V and J genes are TRBV19 and TRBJ1-5; possible D gene TRBD1, 5 bases. Trimming shortened V by 4 bases and J by 7 bases, and 20 bases separated the two germline ends. Germline CDR1 LNHDA, CDR2 SQIVND (reference sequence). This CDR3 region has 16 residues. The CDR3 region is CASSSVLGGIGQPQHF. CDR3 DNA: TGTGCCAGTAGTAGCGTCCTCGGGGGGATCGGACAGCCCCAGCATTTT.

A word on this clone: One junction end does not reproduce the germline sequence, and a read error may be involved. This chain connects TRBV7-9 to TRBJ2-2; 11 bases are a match to TRBD1. This CDR3 has 15 amino acids. Germline V gene data show CDR1 as SEHNR and CDR2 as FQNEAQ (reference sequence). The CDR3 sequence is CAGSPGTGGTGELFF. The CDR3 nucleotides read TGTGCCGGCAGCCCCGGGACAGGGGGCACCGGGGAGCTGTTTTTT.

This clone occurred once. The chain couples TRBV19 to TRBJ1-1, with unresolved D. This CDR3 is built from 11 residues. The V gene's germline CDR1 is LNHDA and CDR2 SQIVND (reference sequence). Trimming cost V 4 bases and J 5 bases, with 5 bases left between them. This CDR3 reads CASSRRTEAFF. DNA for the CDR3: TGTGCCAGTAGTAGGCGGACTGAAGCTTTCTTT.

The V call is TRBV11-2, the J call TRBJ1-4, with D unresolved. This CDR3 comprises 14 residues. Trimming left V 1 base short and J 5 bases short, with 8 bases between. CDR1 is SGHAT and CDR2 is FQNNGV in the germline V gene. CDR3 nucleotides: TGTGCCAGCAGCTTAGGGGTTCTGAATGAAAAACTGTTTTTT. The encoded protein is CASSLGVLNEKLFF.